This passage covers 26 T cell receptor beta chains from one sample sequenced in a study of T cell changes during pregnancy in multiple sclerosis (dated by TCRdb to the late 2010s). The library relied on the immunoSEQ multiplex PCR assay. In its TCRdb copy, this immuneACCESS table keeps in-frame sequences only and misses some clones. Where compared with another copy, unresolved V genes explain less than half of these, and the others have no known cause. Within this sample are about 43,000 clones, with 90% of them counted one time only. The ten largest clones represent 4% to 5% of the sample. The specimen comprised peripheral blood, sampled in the second trimester of pregnancy. These receptors all come from a female donor in good health, enrolled as a control in a pregnancy study.

The chain uses TRBV18 and TRBJ2-1; 8 bases fit TRBD2. Germline CDR1 and CDR2: KGHSH and LQKENI. Trimming at V came to 3 bases and at J to 8 bases, leaving 9 bases not matched to a gene. The CDR3 has 15 amino acids. CDR3 DNA sequence: TGTGCCAGCTCACCGCCAGCGGGAGTAGTCGATGAGCAGTTCTTC. Translated: CASSPPAGVVDEQFF.

The genes are TRBV27 and TRBJ2-7; 11 bases align to TRBD1. Germline CDR1 reads MNHEY; CDR2 reads SMNVEV (reference sequence). J was trimmed by 1 base and V by 5 bases; bases with no gene match: 4. The CDR3 is made up of 15 amino acids. The CDR3 sequence is CASSRTGGPSYEQYF. The DNA for the CDR3 is TGTGCCAGCAGTCGGACAGGGGGCCCGTCCTACGAGCAGTACTTC.

The chain combines TRBV7-9 with TRBJ1-4; 7 nucleotides line up with TRBD1. The germline V gene encodes CDR1 SEHNR and CDR2 FQNEAQ (reference sequence). The CDR3 runs to 14 residues. Unmatched junction bases numbered 2, after V lost 0 bases and J lost 7 bases. The CDR3 coding sequence is TGTGCCAGCAGCTTAGCAGGGGGCGGTGAAAAACTGTTTTTT. As protein: CASSLAGGGEKLFF.

The chain is built from TRBV18 and TRBJ2-1; 8 bases are shared with TRBD2. The CDR3 spans 14 residues. Unmatched junction bases numbered 9, after V lost 5 bases and J lost 9 bases. CDR1 is KGHSH, CDR2 LQKENI, per germline. The CDR3 loop is CASSYPGLVGEQFF. In DNA, the CDR3 is TGTGCCAGCTCATATCCGGGACTAGTTGGTGAGCAGTTCTTC.

This clone was found once. The chain uses TRBV12-5 and TRBJ2-3, with a weak D call TRBD2 (7 bases). Germline V lookup: CDR1 LGHNT, CDR2 FRNRAP. With 3 bases removed from V and 5 bases from J, the gap between germline ends came to 12 bases. CDR3 length: 14 residues. The CDR3 DNA reads as TGTGCTAGTGGTTTAGGGGGGGGCCAAGATACGCAGTATTTT. This codes for CASGLGGGQDTQYF.

V gene TRBV18 combines with J gene TRBJ1-1; D remains unclear. The CDR3 is made up of 14 amino acids. V lost 2 bases and J 2 bases, leaving 9 bases between the germline ends. Germline CDR1 is KGHSH and CDR2 is LQKENI. In nucleotides, the CDR3 is TGTGCCAGCTCACCAGATCACATAAACACTGAAGCTTTCTTT. This codes for CASSPDHINTEAFF.

The sample holds one count of this clone. A junction boundary mismatches the germline segment, possibly from a read error. The V call is TRBV5-6, the J call TRBJ1-1; 8 nucleotides agree with TRBD1. The CDR3 sequence is 13 residues long. Per the germline V gene, CDR1 is SGHDT and CDR2 is YYEEEE. The CDR3, as DNA: TGTGCCAGCAGCTTGCCCCGACAGGGGCCCGGATTATTT. Translated, it gives CASSLPRQGPGLF.

The gene calls are TRBV5-1 and TRBJ2-5, with D unclear. Germline lookup yields CDR1 SGHRS and CDR2 YFSETQ. This CDR3 is 15 amino acids long. V was trimmed by 1 base and J by 2 bases, leaving 12 bases between them. The CDR3 sequence is CASSLWAKPQETQYF. Here the CDR3 DNA reads TGCGCCAGCAGCTTGTGGGCTAAACCGCAAGAGACCCAGTACTTC.

This clone was found a few times. The V and J genes are TRBV6-4 and TRBJ2-3; D is perhaps TRBD1 (5 bases). The CDR3 spans 15 residues. The V and J ends lost 0 bases and 5 bases respectively, with 12 bases between them. Germline V gene lookup returns CDR1 MRHNA and CDR2 SNTAGT. CDR3 nucleotide sequence: TGTGCCAGCAGTGACTCGTTAGGACAAGGAGATACGCAGTATTTT. Protein: CASSDSLGQGDTQYF.

The chain carries TRBV4-2 and TRBJ2-1, with D possibly matching TRBD2 (6 bases). The germline CDR1 and CDR2 sequences are LGHNA and YNFKEQ. Between the trimmed V and J ends, which lost 0 bases and 2 bases, there was a span of 11 bases. The CDR3 totals 16 residues. CDR3 amino acids: CASSQDGSGPYNEQFF. The CDR3 DNA follows: TGTGCCAGCAGCCAAGACGGCAGCGGGCCCTACAATGAGCAGTTCTTC.

This clone occurred once. This chain links TRBV6-6 with TRBJ1-1, with a possible D match to TRBD1 (5 bases). Per the germline V gene, CDR1 is MNHNY and CDR2 is SVGAGI (reference sequence). The CDR3 is made up of 15 amino acids. V lost 0 bases and J lost 6, with 14 bases in between. The CDR3, as DNA: TGTGCCAGCAGTTACTCGCCCTGGGGGGGATCTGAAGCTTTCTTT. It codes for CASSYSPWGGSEAFF.

The chain recombines TRBV6-6 with TRBJ2-5; D not resolved. Germline V CDR1 and CDR2: MNHNY, SVGAGI (reference sequence). Trimming pared 6 bases from V and 2 bases from J, leaving 16 bases between. The CDR3 is made up of 15 amino acids. The CDR3 loop reads CASSDGGTSQETQYF. CDR3 nucleotide sequence: TGTGCCAGCAGCGACGGCGGCACTTCACAAGAGACCCAGTACTTC.

Only one count was recorded for this clone. This chain links TRBV19 with TRBJ1-2, with D hard to call. CDR1 and CDR2 (germline): LNHDA, SQIVND (reference sequence). The CDR3 is 11 amino acids. The CDR3 sequence is CAAGEGTGYTF. DNA for the CDR3: TGTGCTGCCGGGGAAGGAACGGGCTACACCTTC.

The gene calls are TRBV6-4 and TRBJ2-1; 9 bases match TRBD2. Trimming cost V 4 bases and J 10 bases; bases outside gene matches: 11. CDR1 is MRHNA and CDR2 is SNTAGT in the germline V gene. The CDR3 runs 15 residues. In DNA, the CDR3 is TGTGCCAGCAGTGCCCTAGCGGGGCCCCCCGGGGAGCAGTTCTTC. Translated, it gives CASSALAGPPGEQFF.

The chain couples TRBV10-3 to TRBJ1-6; D perhaps matches TRBD1 (5 bases). CDR1 and CDR2 (germline): ENHRY, SYGVKD. CDR3 length equals 15 residues. V was cut by 6 bases and J by 0 bases, with 9 bases left in between. DNA for the CDR3: TGTGCCATCAGGGGGGGGAGCTCCTATAATTCACCCCTCCACTTT. Translated, it gives CAIRGGSSYNSPLHF.

This chain connects TRBV28 to TRBJ2-3; 8 bases are shared with TRBD2. V lost 3 bases and J lost 8; bases outside the gene matches: 7. Germline V gives CDR1 MDHEN, CDR2 SYDVKM. The CDR3 covers 14 residues. The CDR3, as DNA: TGTGCCAGCAGTTTTCGAGCGGGGGTCGGTACGCAGTATTTT. It encodes CASSFRAGVGTQYF.

The rearrangement links TRBV29-1 to TRBJ1-2, with unresolved D. CDR1 is SQVTM, CDR2 ANQGSEA, per germline. V was trimmed by 4 bases and J by 5 bases, leaving 8 bases between them. This CDR3 spans 11 amino acids. As DNA, the CDR3 is TGCAGCGTTGTTGAGGGTTATGGCTACACCTTC. Translation gives CSVVEGYGYTF.

This rearrangement joins TRBV18 to TRBJ2-1; 10 positions agree with TRBD2. J gave up 7 bases and V 2 bases, and 5 bases lay outside the gene matches. The germline V gene encodes CDR1 KGHSH and CDR2 LQKENI. This CDR3 contains 15 residues. The CDR3 DNA sequence: TGTGCCAGCTCACCAGAACTAGCGGGAACTAATGAGCAGTTCTTC. It translates to CASSPELAGTNEQFF.

This chain joins TRBV7-9 and TRBJ2-7, with TRBD2 matching over 11 bases. V lost 5 bases to trimming and J lost 3 bases; unmatched junction nucleotides: 6. CDR1 and CDR2 from the germline V gene are SEHNR and FQNEAQ (reference sequence). The CDR3 length is 15 residues. The DNA of the CDR3 is TGTGCCAGCAGCCCGACTAGCGGGGAGAACTACGAGCAGTACTTC. It specifies CASSPTSGENYEQYF.

The rearrangement uses TRBV10-3 and TRBJ1-5; D ambiguous. The CDR3 spans 14 residues. In germline, CDR1 is ENHRY, CDR2 SYGVKD. Between the trimmed V and J ends, which lost 2 bases and 0 bases, there was a span of 5 bases. DNA for the CDR3: TGTGCCATCAGTGAGAACGGTAGCAATCAGCCCCAGCATTTT. Protein: CAISENGSNQPQHF.

The J gene is TRBJ2-7, the V gene TRBV5-5; TRBD2 aligns across 12 bases. Germline CDR1 reads SGHKS; CDR2 reads YYEKEE (reference sequence). The CDR3 is made up of 16 amino acids. V was pared by 2 bases and J by 7 bases, with 10 bases of the junction left unmatched. In nucleotides, the CDR3 is TGTGCCAGCAGCTTATCCGGGACTAGCGGGTTGCCAGAGCAGTACTTC. Its translation: CASSLSGTSGLPEQYF.

The V gene is TRBV19, the J gene TRBJ1-3; 7 bases agree with TRBD1. The CDR3 is made up of 13 amino acids. The germline CDR1 and CDR2 sequences are LNHDA and SQIVND (reference sequence). Germline trimming cut 7 bases from V and 5 bases from J; bases unmatched to any gene: 5. CDR3 nucleotide sequence: TGTGCCAGTACAGACAGGGCGCGAAACACCATATATTTT. Amino acids: CASTDRARNTIYF.

The J gene is TRBJ2-7, the V gene TRBV6-5, with 8 bases lining up with TRBD1. The CDR3 extends over 15 amino acids. Trimming at V came to 2 bases and at J to 5 bases, leaving 8 bases not matched to a gene. Germline V CDR1 and CDR2: MNHEY, SVGAGI. CDR3 in DNA: TGTGCCAGCAGTTACCGGACAGGGATCCCCCACGAGCAGTACTTC. Encoded protein: CASSYRTGIPHEQYF.

V gene TRBV5-1 combines with J gene TRBJ2-1; 9 bases fit TRBD2. V trimming: 4 bases; J trimming: 0 bases; junction bases outside the gene matches: 5. Germline V gene lookup returns CDR1 SGHRS and CDR2 YFSETQ. The CDR3 consists of 16 residues. CDR3 DNA: TGCGCCAGCAGCCTAATAGCGGGAGTCTCCTACAATGAGCAGTTCTTC. It codes for CASSLIAGVSYNEQFF.

The chain combines TRBV7-9 with TRBJ1-1, with a possible D match to TRBD1 (6 bases). The CDR3 loop spans 12 amino acids. Trimming stripped 5 bases from V and 7 bases from J, with 11 bases between. Looked up from germline, CDR1 is SEHNR and CDR2 is FQNEAQ (reference sequence). Written as DNA, the CDR3 is TGTGCCAGCAGCCGGGGGGCCGGTGAAGCTTTCTTT. As protein: CASSRGAGEAFF.

The rearrangement joins TRBV7-8 to TRBJ1-4, with TRBD1 identical over 12 bases. Germline V CDR1 and CDR2: SGHVS, FQNEAQ. The CDR3 spans 14 residues. Germline trimming cut 5 bases from V and 7 bases from J; bases unmatched to any gene: 2. The CDR3 reads CASSEGQGAEKLFF. CDR3 nucleotides: TGTGCCAGCAGCGAGGGACAGGGGGCTGAAAAACTGTTTTTT.